The present entry profiles one T cell receptor beta chain with its context. Using RNA transcripts as the source, TCR beta CDR3 regions were amplified. The HTBI primer set served for first-round RT-PCR of the TCR CDR3. TCRdb redid the calling of the multiplex PCR reads with MiXCR, one entry per CDR3 protein. The sample shows about 610,000 distinct CDR3 sequences, 16% of them seen only once. These data belong to a study of T cells in Graves' hyperthyroidism and ophthalmopathy. The CDR3 is 13 amino acids. V lost 7 bases, J lost 4 bases, and 11 bases lay in between. From germline, CDR1 is SGHTS and CDR2 YDEGEE.

This rearrangement joins TRBV5-8 to TRBJ2-2; D gene unclear. The receptor was isolated from a woman aged 40 to 55 with Graves' ophthalmopathy. The sequencing sample was made of blood. The CDR3: CASGLGITGELFF. The CDR3 region has the DNA TGTGCCAGCGGGCTAGGGATCACCGGGGAGCTGTTTTTT.